The rows below give T cell receptor beta chains drawn from one sample of a study of CD4 and CD8 cells across lung adenocarcinoma regions. A single record per CDR3 protein comes from TCRdb applying MiXCR to the PCR reads. This sample has about 5,200 distinct CDR3 sequences; around 46% occur once, and the top ten carry 15% to 20%. Source material: CD4+ T cells from the margin of a lung tumor. The receptors were gathered from a male donor with lung adenocarcinoma. The CD4 and CD8 labels of this study may be unreliable. Both conserved end residues are part of each CDR3. Fields, in order: CDR3 DNA, CDR3 protein, J gene, clone size, V gene, D gene. The D gene is left open where the match is weak. Where a row states a size, it is once, few, many or the class of an expanded clone; other rows omit it.

TGTGCCAGCAGGCCCGGGACAGGGGGAATCTACGAGCAGTACTTC | CASRPGTGGIYEQYF | TRBJ2-7 | medium-sized | TRBV6-1 | TRBD1
TGTGCCAGCAGGCTAGCCATGACTTCGGATCACCACAATGAGCAGTTCTTC | CASRLAMTSDHHNEQFF | TRBJ2-1 | . | TRBV6-4 | .
TGTGCCAGCACAATCGGGACTAGTCATACCTACGAGCAGTACTTC | CASTIGTSHTYEQYF | TRBJ2-7 | . | TRBV6-1 | TRBD2
TGTGCCAGCAGTTACTCAACAAGACTAGCGGGAGGGGGTAGCGACCAGTACTTC | CASSYSTRLAGGGSDQYF | TRBJ2-5 | medium-sized | TRBV6-5 | TRBD2
TGTGCCAGCAGCTTAGATAGGGAAGCAGATACGCAGTATTTT | CASSLDREADTQYF | TRBJ2-3 | medium-sized | TRBV7-2 | .
TGTGCCAGCAGCCCAACCAACGTTAAGGAGACCCAGTACTTC | CASSPTNVKETQYF | TRBJ2-5 | . | TRBV7-6 | .
TGTGCCAGCAGGGACTCCGCTAGCGGGAGAGAAGAGACCCAGTACTTC | CASRDSASGREETQYF | TRBJ2-5 | medium-sized | TRBV6-5 | TRBD2
TGTGCCAGCAGCCAAGAGGGCCCAGCGGCGGGACACGGGGGGATGGAGCCAGAGACGCAGTATTTC | CASSQEGPAAGHGGMEPETQYF | TRBJ2-5 | . | TRBV14 | .
TGTGCCAGCAGCCTGACTTTAGCTAACTATGGCTACACCTTC | CASSLTLANYGYTF | TRBJ1-2 | . | TRBV6-1 | .
TGTGCCAGCAGCTTAGTCGTGCGGGAGACCCAGTACTTC | CASSLVVRETQYF | TRBJ2-5 | medium-sized | TRBV7-2 | .
TGTGCCAGCAGTTTATCAGGGCGCGGGAGTTTCTACAATGAGCAGTTCTTC | CASSLSGRGSFYNEQFF | TRBJ2-1 | large | TRBV27 | TRBD2
TGTGCCAGCAGTGAATGGGGGGCCCCCTCGGGACTAGCATCAGAGGAGCAGTTCTTC | CASSEWGAPSGLASEEQFF | TRBJ2-1 | . | TRBV6-1 | TRBD2
TGTGCCATCAGTGGTCCCACGGGACAGATTCGCGATACGCAGTATTTT | CAISGPTGQIRDTQYF | TRBJ2-3 | . | TRBV10-3 | TRBD1
TGTGCCAGCAGGACGGGATTTCAATACACAGATATGCAGTATTTC | CASRTGFQYTDMQYF | TRBJ2-4 | . | TRBV27 | .
TGTGCCAGCAGCCTAGTTACGGGGAACACTGAAGCTTTCTTT | CASSLVTGNTEAFF | TRBJ1-1 | few | TRBV3-1 | .
TGTGCCAGCAGTTACTCGGCGGACAGGGGACTTCGCGAGCAGTACTTC | CASSYSADRGLREQYF | TRBJ2-7 | medium-sized | TRBV6-5 | TRBD1
TGTGCCAGCAGCTTACCCTCGACAGGGAATGAGCAGTTCTTC | CASSLPSTGNEQFF | TRBJ2-1 | . | TRBV11-2 | TRBD1
TGTGCCAGCAGTGGGCCTTTCCTAGCGGGAGGGCCGGGGGAGCAGTACTTC | CASSGPFLAGGPGEQYF | TRBJ2-5 | once | TRBV6-1 | TRBD2